The 27 T cell receptor beta chains below were found in one sample sequenced in a study of response to subunit inactivated influenza vaccine. TCRdb reanalysed the RT-PCR reads using MiXCR and keeps one entry per CDR3 protein. The table lists about 540,000 distinct CDR3 sequences, under 30% of them singletons, with approximately 2.9% in the top ten. The sample also formed part of further work on T cells expressing NK-cell markers. Per that paper: 5'RACE template switching with UMIs produced the TCR beta cDNA.

The specimen comprised CD4+ T cells sorted from PBMCs, sampled approximately 13 days after vaccination. These receptors came from a man aged 50-59 years who received an inactivated influenza vaccine.

The V call is TRBV5-1, the J call TRBJ2-5; D is unresolved. This CDR3 contains 15 residues. The ends were cut back, 6 bases at V and 2 bases at J, with 17 bases in the middle. Germline V gene data show CDR1 as SGHRS and CDR2 as YFSETQ. The CDR3 nucleotides are TGCGCCAGCACCTTATCGACCGGGCCACAAGAGACCCAGTACTTC. This codes for CASTLSTGPQETQYF.

This clonotype was found many times. The V gene is TRBV20-1, the J gene TRBJ2-5, with a weak D call TRBD2 (6 bases). There are 12 residues in the CDR3. Germline lookup yields CDR1 DFQATT and CDR2 SNEGSKA (reference sequence). Trimming removed 1 base at V and 5 bases at J, with 8 bases between. Here the CDR3 DNA reads TGCAGTGCTAGAGGACTAGAGGAGACCCAGTACTTC. Its protein is CSARGLEETQYF.

V and J are TRBV15 and TRBJ2-1; 8 bases map to TRBD1. Germline CDR1 is LNHNV and CDR2 is YYDKDF (reference sequence). V lost 4 bases and J lost 2; bases outside the gene matches: 10. The length of the CDR3 is 17 residues. The CDR3 loop is CATSTTIRTGPYNEQFF. The CDR3 DNA reads as TGTGCCACCAGCACCACAATACGGACAGGGCCCTACAATGAGCAGTTCTTC.

The gene calls are TRBV7-2 and TRBJ2-1, with unresolved D. CDR1 is SGHTA and CDR2 is FQGNSA in the germline V gene. V was trimmed by 1 base and J by 6 bases, leaving 10 bases between them. This CDR3 has 14 residues. The CDR3 DNA sequence: TGTGCCAGCAGCTTAGACGGAGTCGGCAATGAGCAGTTCTTC. Its protein is CASSLDGVGNEQFF.

This clonotype was seen a few times. V gene TRBV7-8 combines with J gene TRBJ2-1, with 9 positions matching TRBD2. Trimming at V came to 4 bases and at J to 4 bases, leaving 14 bases not matched to a gene. The CDR3 sequence is 18 residues long. Germline V gives CDR1 SGHVS, CDR2 FQNEAQ. The CDR3 spells CASSSPSRRGGRYNEQFF. The CDR3 DNA reads as TGTGCCAGCAGCTCCCCCAGTAGGCGGGGGGGCCGATACAATGAGCAGTTCTTC.

The rearrangement uses TRBV20-1 and TRBJ2-3; 10 bases line up with TRBD2. The CDR3 loop spans 16 amino acids. Germline V gene data show CDR1 as DFQATT and CDR2 as SNEGSKA (reference sequence). V was clipped by 1 base and J by 7 bases; unmatched bases: 11. This chain's CDR3 is CSARAPLAGDRNTQYF. The DNA for the CDR3 is TGCAGTGCTAGAGCCCCTCTAGCGGGGGATCGAAATACGCAGTATTTT.

The chain is built from TRBV27 and TRBJ2-7, with 7 bases aligning to TRBD1. The CDR3 has 15 amino acids. V lost 6 bases, J lost 2 bases, and 10 bases stayed unmatched. Per germline, CDR1 MNHEY and CDR2 SMNVEV (reference sequence). The CDR3 loop is CASRRSRDSTYEQYF. For the CDR3, the DNA is TGTGCCAGCAGAAGATCCCGGGACAGTACCTACGAGCAGTACTTC.

This clonotype was counted a few times. The chain links TRBV20-1 to TRBJ2-3; 13 bases fit TRBD2. From germline, CDR1 is DFQATT and CDR2 SNEGSKA (reference sequence). This CDR3 has 16 residues. Trimming removed 3 bases from V and 4 bases from J; junction bases left unmatched: 7. As DNA, the CDR3 is TGCAGTGCTAGGGCTACTAGCGGGAGGGTAGCAGATACGCAGTATTTT. Amino acid sequence: CSARATSGRVADTQYF.

The genes are TRBV6-2 or TRBV6-3 and TRBJ2-1, with TRBD2 matching over 12 bases. J was trimmed by 2 bases and V by 7 bases; bases with no gene match: 12. The CDR3 consists of 18 residues. Germline V lookup: CDR1 MNHEY, CDR2 SVGEGT. CDR3 coding DNA: TGTGCCAGCACAAGGCCTAGCGGGGGGGCCGTCCCCTACAATGAGCAGTTCTTC. Encoded protein: CASTRPSGGAVPYNEQFF.

This clonotype was observed a handful of times. The gene calls are TRBV7-9 and TRBJ2-7; 9 nucleotides match TRBD1. There are 14 residues in the CDR3. Germline loops: CDR1 SEHNR, CDR2 FQNEAQ (reference sequence). With 2 bases clipped from V and 6 bases from J, the junction kept 5 bases outside the gene matches. CDR3 DNA sequence: TGTGCCAGCAGCTTAAAGGGACAGGGAAGCGAGCAGTACTTC. Translated: CASSLKGQGSEQYF.

Notes on this clonotype: At one boundary the junction diverges from the germline segment, which might be a read error. The chain joins TRBV20-1 to TRBJ2-5; D is perhaps TRBD1 or TRBD2 (5 bases each). The CDR3 spans 11 residues. CDR1 and CDR2 (germline): DFQATT, SNEGSKA (reference sequence). CDR3 DNA sequence: TGCAGTGCTAGAGATCATACCAAGAGGGGCTTC. It is translated as CSARDHTKRGF.

The V gene is TRBV20-1, the J gene TRBJ2-7; 10 nucleotides line up with TRBD2. Trimming removed 3 bases from V and 4 bases from J; junction bases left unmatched: 6. Per the germline V gene, CDR1 is DFQATT and CDR2 is SNEGSKA (reference sequence). There are 14 residues in the CDR3. CDR3 in amino acids: CSAREAGGLYEQYF. The CDR3 DNA sequence: TGCAGTGCTAGGGAAGCGGGGGGGCTTTACGAGCAGTACTTC.

The chain links TRBV11-3 to TRBJ1-1, with a possible D match to TRBD1 (5 bases). Per the germline V gene, CDR1 is SGHNT and CDR2 is YENEEA. Trimming cost V 5 bases and J 3 bases, with 16 bases left between them. This CDR3 has 15 residues. The CDR3 loop is CASSINRRGDTEAFF. CDR3 in DNA: TGTGCCAGCAGCATCAACAGGCGGGGGGACACTGAAGCTTTCTTT.

With respect to this clonotype: At one boundary the junction diverges from the germline segment, which might be a read error. This chain joins TRBV7-7 and TRBJ2-2, with TRBD2 identical over 7 bases. Germline CDR1 and CDR2: SSHAT and FNYEAQ (reference sequence). The CDR3 runs 16 residues. CDR3 DNA: TGTGCTAGCAGCCCGAGGCCAGCGGGGAGTGTGGGGGAGCTGTTTTTT. This encodes CASSPRPAGSVGELFF.

The genes are TRBV3-1 and TRBJ2-1; D is unresolved. Germline loops: CDR1 LGHDT, CDR2 YNNKEL (reference sequence). The ends were cut back, 1 base at V and 9 bases at J, with 13 bases in the middle. CDR3 length equals 14 residues. DNA for the CDR3: TGTGCCAGCAGCCAAGGGACGGATACCGGTGAGCAGTTCTTC. Amino acid sequence: CASSQGTDTGEQFF.

The V and J genes are TRBV15 and TRBJ1-6; no definite D call. This CDR3 spans 15 amino acids. Per the germline V gene, CDR1 is LNHNV and CDR2 is YYDKDF (reference sequence). V lost 0 bases to trimming and J lost 5 bases, with 8 bases between them. CDR3 DNA sequence: TGTGCCACCAGCAGAGATCGAGATAATAATTCACCCCTCCACTTT. It codes for CATSRDRDNNSPLHF.

This clonotype was detected a few times. The chain employs TRBV7-2 and TRBJ2-3; weak D call: TRBD1 (5 bases). The CDR3 has 15 residues. Germline values: CDR1 SGHTA, CDR2 FQGNSA. The ends were cut back, 5 bases at V and 0 bases at J, with 12 bases in the middle. The CDR3 loop is CASSRWTSSTDTQYF. CDR3 bases: TGTGCCAGCAGCCGTTGGACATCTAGCACAGATACGCAGTATTTT.

The rearrangement joins TRBV5-1 to TRBJ2-7; 9 nucleotides line up with TRBD1. Germline V gene lookup returns CDR1 SGHRS and CDR2 YFSETQ. V trimming: 5 bases; J trimming: 0 bases; junction bases outside the gene matches: 6. The CDR3 extends over 15 amino acids. The CDR3 sequence: CASRPTGGSSYEQYF. DNA for the CDR3: TGCGCCAGCAGACCCACAGGGGGCTCCTCCTACGAGCAGTACTTC.

The chain couples TRBV4-3 to TRBJ1-1; D ambiguous. The germline V gene encodes CDR1 LGHNA and CDR2 YSLEER. V dropped 1 base and J dropped 0 bases, with 12 bases sitting between them. The CDR3 totals 16 residues. CDR3 residues: CASSQGVSTLNTEAFF. The DNA for the CDR3 is TGCGCCAGCAGCCAAGGGGTTTCGACACTGAACACTGAAGCTTTCTTT.

The gene calls are TRBV4-2 and TRBJ2-1; 9 nucleotides match TRBD2. The trim removed 3 bases at V and 5 bases at J, leaving 8 bases unmatched. CDR1 is LGHNA and CDR2 is YNFKEQ in the germline V gene. The CDR3 runs 16 residues. CDR3 sequence reads: CASSQDLAGLNNEQFF. The DNA of the CDR3 is TGTGCCAGCAGCCAGGACCTAGCGGGACTAAACAATGAGCAGTTCTTC.

The chain is built from TRBV7-9 and TRBJ2-5, with a possible D match to TRBD2 (6 bases). This CDR3 spans 16 amino acids. V lost 1 base to trimming and J lost 2 bases, with 14 bases between them. In germline, CDR1 is SEHNR, CDR2 FQNEAQ (reference sequence). CDR3 in amino acids: CASSLVVGGVQETQYF. In DNA form, the CDR3 reads TGTGCCAGCAGCTTAGTAGTGGGAGGCGTACAAGAGACCCAGTACTTC.

The V call is TRBV29-1, the J call TRBJ1-4; TRBD1 aligns across 7 bases. The germline gives CDR1 SQVTM, CDR2 ANQGSEA. The CDR3 runs 13 residues. Trimming at V came to 7 bases and at J to 6 bases, leaving 8 bases not matched to a gene. Here the CDR3 reads CSASQGRDEKLFF. The DNA of the CDR3 is TGCAGCGCATCACAGGGGCGTGATGAAAAACTGTTTTTT.

This clonotype appeared many times. The chain employs TRBV28 and TRBJ1-6; D remains ambiguous. The ends were cut back, 5 bases at V and 0 bases at J, with 11 bases in the middle. The germline CDR1 and CDR2 sequences are MDHEN and SYDVKM. The CDR3 totals 16 residues. The CDR3 sequence is CASSQAGSSYNSPLHF. The CDR3 DNA is TGTGCCAGCAGTCAGGCGGGGAGCTCCTATAATTCACCCCTCCACTTT. The full variable domain, with the rest looked up from reference TRBV28 and TRBJ1-6, is DVKVTQSSRYLVKRTGEKVFLECVQDMDHENMFWYRQDPGLGLRLIYFSYDVKMKEKGDIPEGYSVSREKKERFSLILESASTNQTSMYLCASSQAGSSYNSPLHFGNGTRLTVT.

This clonotype came up a few times. V usage is TRBV20-1 and J usage is TRBJ2-5; D is possibly TRBD1 or TRBD2 (5 bases each). The CDR3 length is 12 residues. Germline CDR1 reads DFQATT; CDR2 reads SNEGSKA (reference sequence). Trimming cost V 6 bases and J 2 bases, with 10 bases left between them. This CDR3 is CSAGWGQETQYF. Written as DNA, the CDR3 is TGCAGTGCAGGCTGGGGGCAAGAGACCCAGTACTTC.

V gene TRBV3-1 combines with J gene TRBJ2-5; possible D gene TRBD1, 7 bases. The CDR3 spans 15 residues. V shed 5 bases and J shed 9 bases, with 22 bases lying between them. Germline loops: CDR1 LGHDT, CDR2 YNNKEL (reference sequence). The CDR3 here is CASSTTWRGQGAQYF. The CDR3 region has the DNA TGTGCCAGCAGCACTACTTGGAGGGGGCAAGGGGCCCAGTACTTC.

In this sample, this clonotype turned up a few times. The genes are TRBV29-1 and TRBJ1-1, with 7 bases aligning to TRBD1. The ends lost 6 bases at V and 1 base at J; junction bases unmatched: 8. CDR1 is SQVTM and CDR2 is ANQGSEA in the germline V gene. CDR3 length: 14 amino acids. CDR3 loop: CSVRTGDTNTEAFF. CDR3 nucleotides: TGCAGCGTCCGAACAGGGGACACGAACACTGAAGCTTTCTTT.

This clonotype was recorded a few times. The CDR3 spells CASRCIHQGEEETQYF. The CDR3 nucleotides read TGTGCAAGTCGCTGTATACACCAAGGGGAGGAAGAGACCCAGTACTTC. This chain links TRBV12-2 with TRBJ2-5; TRBD2 is the table's D call, not checked against the DNA. TRBV12-2 is described as a pseudogene. The CDR3 sequence is 16 residues long.